A single sample gave rise to the 17 T cell receptor beta chains below, sequenced in a study of shared clonotypes between healthy human individuals. Sequencing used immunoSEQ multiplex PCR; TCRdb keeps in-frame clones, though not all of them. The sample holds about half a million clones, over 70% seen once. Sequencing was done on a sample of PBMCs. The receptors originated from a woman aged 40 to 50 in good health. Some clones in this sample may be carry-over from other donors' samples.

As regards this clone: The sample carries other DNA sequences with the same CDR3. The chain couples TRBV11-2 to TRBJ2-1, with TRBD2 matching 9 bases. After removal of 1 base from V and 3 bases from J, the junction contained 1 base not matched to a gene. The CDR3 has 15 amino acids. Germline V CDR1 and CDR2: SGHAT, FQNNGV. CDR3 DNA: TGTGCCAGCAGCTTAGTAGCGGGGGACTACAATGAGCAGTTCTTC. Translation gives CASSLVAGDYNEQFF. The full variable domain, in which reference TRBV11-2 and TRBJ2-1 provide the parts outside the CDR3, is EAGVAQSPRYKIIEKRQSVAFWCNPISGHATLYWYQQILGQGPKLLIQFQNNGVVDDSQLPKDRFSAERLKGVDSTLKIQPAKLEDSAVYLCASSLVAGDYNEQFFGPGTRLTVL.

Only one count was recorded for this clone. It differs at one base from a far larger clone, so likely a read error. The rearrangement links TRBV30 to TRBJ2-3; unclear D gene. Between the trimmed V and J ends, which lost 8 bases and 2 bases, there was a span of 11 bases. The germline gives CDR1 GTSNPN, CDR2 SVGIG (reference sequence). The CDR3 runs 12 residues. DNA of the CDR3: TGTGCCAGGGCCCCGACCACAGATACGCAGTATTTT. Translation: CARAPTTDTQYF.

With respect to this clone: At the DNA level, this CDR3 is encoded by other sequences in the same sample as well. CDR3 nucleotide sequence: TGCGCCAGCAGCTTAACGGGAGGGTACACCGGGGAGCTGTTTTTT. Its protein is CASSLTGGYTGELFF. The gene calls are TRBV5-1 and TRBJ2-2; 8 nucleotides agree with TRBD2. Unmatched junction bases numbered 3, after V lost 2 bases and J lost 3 bases. In germline, CDR1 is SGHRS, CDR2 YFSETQ. The CDR3 has 15 residues.

On this clone: It is likely a read error: a sequence one base away is far more abundant. The CDR3 carries no conserved terminal phenylalanine or tryptophan, so it likely arises from a read error. The chain's CDR3 is CASSFGTGGTEAFS. Here the CDR3 DNA reads TGTGCCAGCAGCTTCGGGACAGGGGGCACTGAAGCTTTCTCT. V usage is TRBV5-4 and J usage is TRBJ1-1, with 11 bases aligning to TRBD1. The trim removed 2 bases at V and 4 bases at J, leaving 1 base unmatched. The germline V gene encodes CDR1 SGHNT and CDR2 YYREEE (reference sequence). The CDR3 is 14 amino acids.

The chain recombines TRBV28 with TRBJ1-1; D might be TRBD1 (6 bases). Trimming took 6 bases from V and 3 from J, leaving 14 bases between them. The CDR3 is 14 amino acids. Germline CDR1 is MDHEN and CDR2 is SYDVKM. The CDR3 nucleotides read TGTGCCAGCAGGCAGGGGAGAAGCGACACTGAAGCTTTCTTT. Encoded protein: CASRQGRSDTEAFF.

At least ten counts were recorded for this clone. This CDR3 is also generated by other DNA sequences in the sample. This rearrangement joins TRBV9 to TRBJ2-2; 11 nucleotides match TRBD2. The ends lost 0 bases at V and 1 base at J; junction bases unmatched: 5. In germline, CDR1 is SGDLS, CDR2 YYNGEE. CDR3 size: 18 residues. Here the CDR3 DNA reads TGTGCCAGCAGCGTAGCTATCGGACTAGCGGGGAACACCGGGGAGCTGTTTTTT. Protein product: CASSVAIGLAGNTGELFF.

With respect to this clone: A far larger clone lies a single base away; this is likely a read error. The rearrangement joins TRBV19 to TRBJ1-5, with TRBD1 identical over 10 bases. CDR3 length: 14 residues. Trimming at V came to 5 bases and at J to 6 bases, leaving 4 bases not matched to a gene. Germline V lookup: CDR1 LNHDA, CDR2 SQIVND (reference sequence). This CDR3 is CASSSGQGVQPQHF. The CDR3 DNA reads TGTGCCAGTAGTTCCGGACAGGGGGTTCAGCCCCAGCATTTT.

Remarks on this clone: It is likely a read error: a sequence one base away is far more abundant. Additional DNA sequences in this sample encode the identical CDR3. V and J are TRBV7-7 and TRBJ2-7; no clear D gene. Germline lookup yields CDR1 SSHAT and CDR2 FNYEAQ (reference sequence). This CDR3 contains 14 residues. The CDR3 nucleotides read TGTGCTAGCAGCCCTGACTGGGCCTCCTACGAGCAGTACTTC. Translated, it gives CASSPDWASYEQYF.

The V gene is TRBV27, the J gene TRBJ2-7; TRBD2 might be the D (7 bases). The V and J ends lost 7 bases and 6 bases respectively, with 25 bases between them. The CDR3 has 16 residues. Per the germline V gene, CDR1 is MNHEY and CDR2 is SMNVEV (reference sequence). The CDR3: CASKWGGQTGLREQYF. CDR3 sequence (DNA): TGTGCCAGCAAGTGGGGGGGCCAGACAGGTTTGCGCGAGCAGTACTTC.

The chain has TRBV28 and TRBJ1-5, with D unresolved. V lost 4 bases and J lost 9, with 10 bases in between. Per the germline V gene, CDR1 is MDHEN and CDR2 is SYDVKM. This CDR3 has 12 amino acids. The chain's CDR3 is CASSSHLSPQHF. DNA of the CDR3: TGTGCCAGCAGTTCCCACCTTTCGCCCCAGCATTTT.

This clone was observed a single time. The chain joins TRBV7-3 to TRBJ2-1; 7 nucleotides agree with TRBD2. This CDR3 has 13 residues. Per germline, CDR1 SGHTA and CDR2 FQGTGA. After removal of 4 bases from V and 5 bases from J, the junction contained 2 bases not matched to a gene. CDR3 coding DNA: TGTGCCAGCAGCTGGACTAGAGACAATGAGCAGTTCTTC. Its protein product is CASSWTRDNEQFF. Looking up the rest from reference TRBV7-3 and TRBJ2-1 gives the full variable domain: GAGVSQTPSNKVTEKGKYVELRCDPISGHTALYWYRQSLGQGPEFLIYFQGTGAADDSGLPNDRFFAVRPEGSVSTLKIQRTERGDSAVYLCASSWTRDNEQFFGPGTRLTVL.

The rearrangement joins TRBV28 to TRBJ1-1; maybe TRBD1 (5 bases). Trimming shortened V by 5 bases and J by 5 bases, and 18 bases separated the two germline ends. Germline V CDR1 and CDR2: MDHEN, SYDVKM. The CDR3 is 15 residues long. CDR3: CASSPTGTGRTEAFF. DNA for the CDR3: TGTGCCAGCAGTCCGACCGGGACGGGTAGAACTGAAGCTTTCTTT.

The table lists this clone with many counts. The rearrangement joins TRBV6-1 to TRBJ2-1, with 9 nucleotides matching TRBD1. The CDR3 has 14 residues. J lost 8 bases, V lost 7 bases, and 9 bases had no gene match. The V gene's germline CDR1 is MNHNS and CDR2 SASEGT. This chain's CDR3 is CASKEQGASDEQFF. The CDR3 DNA follows: TGTGCCAGCAAGGAACAGGGGGCAAGCGATGAGCAGTTCTTC.

The chain couples TRBV6-5 to TRBJ1-1; D is unclear. The CDR3 consists of 13 residues. The V gene's germline CDR1 is MNHEY and CDR2 SVGAGI. V lost 5 bases to trimming and J lost 1 base, with 8 bases between them. The CDR3 sequence is CASSTSRNTEAFF. The DNA of the CDR3 is TGTGCCAGCAGTACCTCCAGGAACACTGAAGCTTTCTTT.

The chain joins TRBV2 to TRBJ2-7, with D hard to call. The V gene's germline CDR1 is SNHLY and CDR2 FYNNEI. The ends were cut back, 6 bases at V and 5 bases at J, with 11 bases in the middle. The CDR3 loop spans 12 amino acids. The CDR3 spells CASRATWDEQYF. CDR3 coding DNA: TGTGCCAGCAGGGCTACCTGGGACGAGCAGTACTTC. Looking up the rest from reference TRBV2 and TRBJ2-7 gives the full variable domain: EPEVTQTPSHQVTQMGQEVILRCVPISNHLYFYWYRQILGQKVEFLVSFYNNEISEKSEIFDDQFSVERPDGSNFTLKIRSTKLEDSAMYFCASRATWDEQYFGPGTRLTVT.

This chain connects TRBV19 to TRBJ2-5; 9 nucleotides align to TRBD1. Germline values: CDR1 LNHDA, CDR2 SQIVND (reference sequence). The CDR3 has 14 residues. The trim removed 6 bases at V and 4 bases at J, leaving 6 bases unmatched. The DNA for the CDR3 is TGTGCCAGTAGGACAGGGGGTTTTGCAGAGACCCAGTACTTC. It translates to CASRTGGFAETQYF.

The chain joins TRBV28 to TRBJ2-7; D possibly uses TRBD1 or TRBD2 (5 bases each). Germline values: CDR1 MDHEN, CDR2 SYDVKM. Trimming stripped 7 bases from V and 8 bases from J, with 15 bases between. There are 12 residues in the CDR3. Here the CDR3 reads CASMSGGRKQYF. The CDR3 bases are TGTGCCAGCATGAGTGGGGGAAGGAAGCAGTACTTC.